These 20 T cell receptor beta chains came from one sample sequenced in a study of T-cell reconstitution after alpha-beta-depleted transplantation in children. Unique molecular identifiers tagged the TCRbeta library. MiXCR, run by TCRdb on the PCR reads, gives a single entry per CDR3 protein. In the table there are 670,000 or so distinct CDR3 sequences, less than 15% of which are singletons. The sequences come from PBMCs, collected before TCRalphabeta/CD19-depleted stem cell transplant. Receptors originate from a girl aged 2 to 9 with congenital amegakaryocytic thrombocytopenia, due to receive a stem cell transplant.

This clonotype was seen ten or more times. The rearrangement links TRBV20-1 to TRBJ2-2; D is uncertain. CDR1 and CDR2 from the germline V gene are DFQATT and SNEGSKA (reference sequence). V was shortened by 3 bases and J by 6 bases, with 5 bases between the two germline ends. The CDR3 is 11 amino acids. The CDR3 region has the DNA TGCAGTGCTAGGACGGCCGGGGAGCTGTTTTTT. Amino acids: CSARTAGELFF.

This CDR3 reads CASRRRGLAPQETQYF. CDR3 DNA sequence: TGTGCCAGCAGACGCCGCGGACTAGCCCCCCAAGAGACCCAGTACTTC. This chain uses TRBV12-3 or TRBV12-4 with TRBJ2-5, with TRBD2 matching over 8 bases. Trimming at V came to 6 bases and at J to 1 base, leaving 10 bases not matched to a gene. This CDR3 has 16 amino acids.

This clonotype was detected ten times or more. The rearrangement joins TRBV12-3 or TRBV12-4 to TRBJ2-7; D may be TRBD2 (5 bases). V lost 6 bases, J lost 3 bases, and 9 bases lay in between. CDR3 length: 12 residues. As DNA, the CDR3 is TGTGCCAGCAGCCCGGGGAGCTACGAGCAGTACTTC. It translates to CASSPGSYEQYF.

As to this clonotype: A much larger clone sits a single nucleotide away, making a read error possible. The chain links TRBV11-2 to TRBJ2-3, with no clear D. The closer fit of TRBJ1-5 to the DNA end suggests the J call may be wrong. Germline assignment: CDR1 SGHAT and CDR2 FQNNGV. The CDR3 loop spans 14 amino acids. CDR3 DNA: TGTGCCAGCAGCTTAATTGAGAGCACAGATACGCAGCATTTT. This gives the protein CASSLIESTDTQHF.

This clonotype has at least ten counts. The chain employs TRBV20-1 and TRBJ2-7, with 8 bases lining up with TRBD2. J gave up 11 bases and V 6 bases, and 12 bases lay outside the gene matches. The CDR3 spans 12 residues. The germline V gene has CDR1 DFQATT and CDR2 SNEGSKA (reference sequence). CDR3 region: CSARRRTSMEYF. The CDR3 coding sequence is TGCAGTGCCAGACGCCGGACTAGCATGGAGTACTTC.

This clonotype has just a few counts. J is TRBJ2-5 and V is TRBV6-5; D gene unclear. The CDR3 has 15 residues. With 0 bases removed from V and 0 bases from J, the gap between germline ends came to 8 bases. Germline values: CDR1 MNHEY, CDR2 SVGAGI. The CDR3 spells CASSYSQVYQETQYF. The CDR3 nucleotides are TGTGCCAGCAGTTACTCTCAAGTTTACCAAGAGACCCAGTACTTC.

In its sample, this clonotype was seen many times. Written as DNA, the CDR3 is TGTGCCAGCAGGCGGGACAGGGATCAGCCCCAGCATTTT. Amino acid sequence: CASRRDRDQPQHF. The rearrangement joins TRBV6-1 to TRBJ1-5; 9 bases fit TRBD1. The germline gives CDR1 MNHNS, CDR2 SASEGT. V shed 6 bases, J shed 5 bases, and the junction held 2 bases outside the gene matches. The CDR3 spans 13 residues.

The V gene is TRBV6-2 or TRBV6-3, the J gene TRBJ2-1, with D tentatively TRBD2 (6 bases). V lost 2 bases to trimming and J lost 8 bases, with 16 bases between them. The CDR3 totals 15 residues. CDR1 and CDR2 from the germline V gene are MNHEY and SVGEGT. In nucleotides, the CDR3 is TGTGCCAGCAGTTACGTTACGGGAGAGGGTGATGAGCAGTTCTTC. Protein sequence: CASSYVTGEGDEQFF.

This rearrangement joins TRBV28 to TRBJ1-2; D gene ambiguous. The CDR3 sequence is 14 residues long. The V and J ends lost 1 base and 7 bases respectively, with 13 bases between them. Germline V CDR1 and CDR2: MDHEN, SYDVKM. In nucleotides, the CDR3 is TGTGCCAGCAGTTTATCCTGGCACCCCGTTGGCTACACCTTC. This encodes CASSLSWHPVGYTF.

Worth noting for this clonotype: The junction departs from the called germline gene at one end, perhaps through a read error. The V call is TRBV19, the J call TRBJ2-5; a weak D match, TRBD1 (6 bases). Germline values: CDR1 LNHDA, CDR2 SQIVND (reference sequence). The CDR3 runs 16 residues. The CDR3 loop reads CASSVDRYGDQETQYF. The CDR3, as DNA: TGTGCCAGTAGTGTAGACAGGTATGGGGACCAAGAGACCCAGTACTTC.

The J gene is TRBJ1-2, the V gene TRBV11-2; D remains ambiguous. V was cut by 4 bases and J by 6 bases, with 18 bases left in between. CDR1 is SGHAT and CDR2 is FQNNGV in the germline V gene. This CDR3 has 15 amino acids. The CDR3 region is CASSSSLGPFDGYTF. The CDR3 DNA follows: TGTGCCAGCAGCTCCAGCCTAGGACCCTTTGATGGCTACACCTTC.

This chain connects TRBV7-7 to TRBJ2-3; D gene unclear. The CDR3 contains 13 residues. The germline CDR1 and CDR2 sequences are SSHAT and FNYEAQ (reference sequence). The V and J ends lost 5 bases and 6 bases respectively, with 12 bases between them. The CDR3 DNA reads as TGTGCCAGCAGCCCCCTAAGTGGGGATACGCAGTATTTT. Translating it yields CASSPLSGDTQYF.

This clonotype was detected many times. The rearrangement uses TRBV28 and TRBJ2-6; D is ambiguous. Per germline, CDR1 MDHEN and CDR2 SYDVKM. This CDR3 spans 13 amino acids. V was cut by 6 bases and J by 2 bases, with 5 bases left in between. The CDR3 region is CASRGPGANVLTF. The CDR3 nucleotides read TGTGCCAGCAGGGGCCCTGGGGCCAACGTCCTGACTTTC.

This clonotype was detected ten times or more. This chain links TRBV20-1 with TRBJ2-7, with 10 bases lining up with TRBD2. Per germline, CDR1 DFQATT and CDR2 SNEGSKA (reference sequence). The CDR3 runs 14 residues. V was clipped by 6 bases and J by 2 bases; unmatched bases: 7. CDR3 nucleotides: TGCAGTGCCCTAGGACTAGCGGCAACCTACGAGCAGTACTTC. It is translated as CSALGLAATYEQYF.

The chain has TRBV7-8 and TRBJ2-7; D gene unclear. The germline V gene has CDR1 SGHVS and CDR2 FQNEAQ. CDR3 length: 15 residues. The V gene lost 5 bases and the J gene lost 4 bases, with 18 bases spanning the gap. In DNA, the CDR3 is TGTGCCAGCAGCGGCCCCGTAGTGGGAAGATACGAGCAGTACTTC. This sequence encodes CASSGPVVGRYEQYF.

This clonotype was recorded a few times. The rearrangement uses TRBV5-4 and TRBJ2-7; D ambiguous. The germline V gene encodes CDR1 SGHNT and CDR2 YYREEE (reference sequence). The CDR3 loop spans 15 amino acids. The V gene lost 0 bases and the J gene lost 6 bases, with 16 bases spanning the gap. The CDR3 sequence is CASSLVGREAREQYF. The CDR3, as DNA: TGTGCCAGCAGCTTGGTGGGCCGTGAGGCCCGCGAGCAGTACTTC.

As DNA, the CDR3 is TGTGCCAGCATTGATTGGTTGCGGGGCCTGAACACTGAAGCTTTCTTT. As protein: CASIDWLRGLNTEAFF. The genes are TRBV28 and TRBJ1-1, with D perhaps TRBD1 (5 bases). Trimming shortened V by 7 bases and J by 0 bases, and 18 bases separated the two germline ends. The CDR3 spans 16 residues. CDR1 is MDHEN and CDR2 is SYDVKM in the germline V gene.

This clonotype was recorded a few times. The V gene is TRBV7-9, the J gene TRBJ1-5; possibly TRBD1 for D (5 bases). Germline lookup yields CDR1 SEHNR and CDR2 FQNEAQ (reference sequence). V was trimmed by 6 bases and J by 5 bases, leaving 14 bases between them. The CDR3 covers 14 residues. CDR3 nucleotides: TGTGCCAGCAGTGCAGGGACGAAGGATCAGCCCCAGCATTTT. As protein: CASSAGTKDQPQHF.

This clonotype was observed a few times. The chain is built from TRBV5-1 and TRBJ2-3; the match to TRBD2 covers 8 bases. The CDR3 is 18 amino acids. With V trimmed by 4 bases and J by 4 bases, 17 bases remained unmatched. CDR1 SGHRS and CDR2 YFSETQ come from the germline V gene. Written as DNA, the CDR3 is TGCGCCAGCAGCCGCACCACCATATCAGCGGGAGCGGCAGATACGCAGTATTTT. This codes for CASSRTTISAGAADTQYF.

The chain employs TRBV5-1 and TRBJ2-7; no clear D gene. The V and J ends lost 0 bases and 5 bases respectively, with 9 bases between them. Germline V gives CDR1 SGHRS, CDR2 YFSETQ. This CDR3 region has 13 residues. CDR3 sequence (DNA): TGCGCCAGCAGCTTGGTCCCAGAAAACGAGCAGTACTTC. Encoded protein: CASSLVPENEQYF.